This T cell receptor beta chain comes out of a study of sequential checkpoint blockade in melanoma. Treatment of the sample: randomized to nivolumab then ipilimumab (arm A) or the reverse (arm B). Patients had received no earlier DNA-damaging chemotherapy. The assay was immunoSEQ multiplex PCR, and TCRdb's table has in-frame clones only and misses some. The table shows 5,500 to 6,500 clones, with 25% to 30% occurring only once. The CDR3 covers 14 residues. V trimming: 5 bases; J trimming: 7 bases; junction bases outside the gene matches: 10. CDR1 is MNHGY and CDR2 is SAAAGT in the germline V gene. The source of this sequence is a human donor with melanoma. Source: tumor tissue (inferred from file names), taken from a patient given nivolumab and ipilimumab in sequence. The J gene is TRBJ1-1, the V gene TRBV6-8; 7 bases align to TRBD1. CDR3: CASSTRDSFDEAFF. As DNA, the CDR3 is TGTGCCAGCAGTACCCGGGACAGTTTCGATGAAGCTTTCTTT.